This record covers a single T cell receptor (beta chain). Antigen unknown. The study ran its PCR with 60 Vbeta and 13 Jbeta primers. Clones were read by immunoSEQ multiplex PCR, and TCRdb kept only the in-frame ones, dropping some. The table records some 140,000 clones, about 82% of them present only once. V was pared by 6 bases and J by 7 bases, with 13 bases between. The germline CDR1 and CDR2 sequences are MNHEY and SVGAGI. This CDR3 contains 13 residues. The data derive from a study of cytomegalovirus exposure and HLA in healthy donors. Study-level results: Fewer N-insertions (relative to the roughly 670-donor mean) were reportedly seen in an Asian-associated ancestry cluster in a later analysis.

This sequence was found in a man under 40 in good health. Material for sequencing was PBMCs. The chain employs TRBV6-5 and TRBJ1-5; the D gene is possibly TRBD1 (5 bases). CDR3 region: CASRRGDLQPQHF. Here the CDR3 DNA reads TGTGCCAGCAGGAGAGGGGACTTGCAGCCCCAGCATTTT.